The 16 T cell receptor beta chains below come from one sample, sequenced in a study of cytomegalovirus exposure and HLA in healthy donors. Only in-frame clones appear in the TCRdb table, and some are missing; sequencing was by immunoSEQ multiplex PCR. The repertoire consists of fewer than 250,000 clones, with more than 75% occurring once and the leading ten covering 2.6%. Sequences were obtained from PBMCs. These TCRs come from a man aged 18 to 30 in good health and CMV-seronegative.

The chain recombines TRBV6-6 with TRBJ2-7; 9 nucleotides match TRBD1. The V segment lost 5 bases and the J segment 3 bases; nucleotides outside the gene matches: 2. This CDR3 region has 13 residues. CDR1 is MNHNY and CDR2 is SVGAGI in the germline V gene (reference sequence). The CDR3 loop is CASSTTGGYEQYF. The CDR3, as DNA: TGTGCCAGCAGTACGACAGGGGGCTACGAGCAGTACTTC.

This rearrangement joins TRBV5-1 to TRBJ2-3, with D possibly being TRBD1 (6 bases). CDR1 SGHRS and CDR2 YFSETQ come from the germline V gene. Trimming shortened V by 4 bases and J by 4 bases, and 10 bases separated the two germline ends. CDR3 length equals 13 residues. CDR3 sequence: CASSLTGPDTQYF. Written as DNA, the CDR3 is TGCGCCAGCAGCCTTACAGGGCCAGATACGCAGTATTTT.

The V and J genes are TRBV5-1 and TRBJ2-2; possibly TRBD2 for D (5 bases). The germline V gene has CDR1 SGHRS and CDR2 YFSETQ. Trimming left V 4 bases short and J 4 bases short, with 8 bases between. The CDR3 spans 13 residues. The CDR3: CASSPGGTGELFF. CDR3 DNA sequence: TGCGCCAGCAGCCCAGGAGGCACCGGGGAGCTGTTTTTT.

This clone was seen once. The gene calls are TRBV9 and TRBJ2-3; D remains unclear. The CDR3 is made up of 14 amino acids. Germline CDR1 is SGDLS and CDR2 is YYNGEE. Trimming took 4 bases from V and 1 from J, leaving 10 bases between them. The CDR3, as DNA: TGTGCCAGCAGCCAGCGTCGGGGCACAGATACGCAGTATTTT. This codes for CASSQRRGTDTQYF.

This sequence joins TRBV29-1 and TRBJ2-1; 10 nucleotides agree with TRBD2. V was clipped by 6 bases and J by 6 bases; unmatched bases: 20. The CDR3 sequence is 18 residues long. Germline V gene lookup returns CDR1 SQVTM and CDR2 ANQGSEA. The CDR3 DNA is TGCAGCGTCCCCCCAGTAGCGGGAGGACCGAAGGCCCTCAATGAGCAGTTCTTC. Translation: CSVPPVAGGPKALNEQFF.

The chain recombines TRBV7-2 with TRBJ1-6; tentative D call: TRBD1 (5 bases). Germline CDR1 SGHTA, CDR2 FQGNSA. The germline V and J ends were trimmed by 1 base and 6 bases, with 10 bases remaining between them. The CDR3 is made up of 15 amino acids. CDR3 sequence: CASSLGGLINSPLHF. As DNA, the CDR3 is TGTGCCAGCAGCTTAGGGGGCCTGATTAATTCACCCCTCCACTTT.

The chain combines TRBV9 with TRBJ1-3; the D gene is possibly TRBD1 (5 bases). Germline CDR1 is SGDLS and CDR2 is YYNGEE. There are 14 residues in the CDR3. Trimming took off 0 bases at V and 3 bases at J, with 7 bases between the two ends. The CDR3 DNA reads as TGTGCCAGCAGCGTAGTGGGGCATGGAAACACCATATATTTT. Protein: CASSVVGHGNTIYF.

CDR3 in amino acids: CASRYTSNEQYF. The CDR3 nucleotides read TGCGCCAGCAGATATACTAGTAACGAGCAGTACTTC. This chain connects TRBV5-1 to TRBJ2-7, with a possible D match to TRBD2 (5 bases). The germline V gene has CDR1 SGHRS and CDR2 YFSETQ. V was trimmed by 5 bases and J by 5 bases, leaving 11 bases between them. CDR3 size: 12 residues.

V is TRBV7-9 and J is TRBJ2-1; 10 positions agree with TRBD1. The CDR3 is made up of 15 amino acids. Trimming at V came to 5 bases and at J to 7 bases, leaving 8 bases not matched to a gene. Germline V gene sequence: CDR1 SEHNR, CDR2 FQNEAQ (reference sequence). DNA for the CDR3: TGTGCCAGCAGCAGACCGAGACAGGGGGCGAATGAGCAGTTCTTC. It translates to CASSRPRQGANEQFF.

The chain uses TRBV9 and TRBJ1-5, with 7 positions matching TRBD1. CDR1 is SGDLS, CDR2 YYNGEE, per germline. This CDR3 is built from 14 residues. Losses at the gene ends were 2 bases for V and 9 bases for J; bases not matched to a gene: 8. CDR3 region: CASSVGQWGGPQHF. The CDR3 DNA sequence: TGTGCCAGCAGCGTGGGACAGTGGGGTGGGCCCCAGCATTTT.

This clone came up a few times. The chain couples TRBV2 to TRBJ1-5, with no clear D. The V gene lost 6 bases and the J gene lost 0 bases, with 6 bases spanning the gap. The CDR3 totals 13 residues. The germline V gene encodes CDR1 SNHLY and CDR2 FYNNEI. CDR3 DNA: TGTGCCAGCAGCGCCTATAGCAATCAGCCCCAGCATTTT. Translated: CASSAYSNQPQHF.

The genes are TRBV5-1 and TRBJ2-2; 7 positions match TRBD1. V lost 4 bases, J lost 4 bases, and 7 bases stayed unmatched. This CDR3 comprises 15 residues. From germline, CDR1 is SGHRS and CDR2 YFSETQ. CDR3 region: CASSRQGPSTGELFF. DNA of the CDR3: TGCGCCAGCAGCCGACAGGGTCCGAGCACCGGGGAGCTGTTTTTT.

The rearrangement joins TRBV5-1 to TRBJ2-5, with 9 bases matching TRBD2. Trimming cost V 7 bases and J 5 bases; bases outside gene matches: 12. Germline CDR1 is SGHRS and CDR2 is YFSETQ. CDR3 length: 15 amino acids. The CDR3: CASLPAGGRVETQYF. The CDR3 DNA sequence: TGCGCCAGCCTGCCGGCGGGGGGGCGTGTGGAGACCCAGTACTTC.

The count of this clone is one. The chain employs TRBV5-4 and TRBJ2-3; TRBD2 agrees at 11 bases. The CDR3 contains 16 residues. The trim removed 3 bases at V and 4 bases at J, leaving 7 bases unmatched. Germline values: CDR1 SGHNT, CDR2 YYREEE (reference sequence). CDR3 residues: CASSSPGLAVSDTQYF. The DNA for the CDR3 is TGTGCCAGCAGCTCCCCGGGACTAGCGGTATCAGATACGCAGTATTTT. Supplemented by reference TRBV5-4 and TRBJ2-3, the full variable domain reads ETGVTQSPTHLIKTRGQQVTLRCSSQSGHNTVSWYQQALGQGPQFIFQYYREEENGRGNFPPRFSGLQFPNYSSELNVNALELDDSALYLCASSSPGLAVSDTQYFGPGTRLTVL.

Written as DNA, the CDR3 is TGTGCCAGCAGCTCAGGGGCCTACGAGCAGTACTTC. Amino acid sequence: CASSSGAYEQYF. The rearrangement links TRBV6-5 to TRBJ2-7, with D maybe TRBD1 (6 bases). The CDR3 runs to 12 residues. The V end was cut by 6 bases, the J end by 2 bases, with 8 bases between. CDR1 MNHEY and CDR2 SVGAGI come from the germline V gene.

The chain has TRBV25-1 and TRBJ2-2; D is unclear. V lost 5 bases and J lost 2, with 9 bases in between. Germline V gene lookup returns CDR1 MGHDK and CDR2 SYGVNS. There are 14 residues in the CDR3. The CDR3 coding sequence is TGTGCCAGCAGTTACTCTTCTAACACCGGGGAGCTGTTTTTT. Translating gives CASSYSSNTGELFF.